One T cell receptor (beta chain) is described in this entry. The data belong to a study of cytomegalovirus exposure and HLA in healthy donors. It was with 60 Vbeta and 13 Jbeta primers that the PCR ran. Profiled with immunoSEQ multiplex PCR; TCRdb holds only in-frame clones, not every one. The sample records around 60,000 clones, approximately 80% being singletons. The sample taken for sequencing was PBMCs. The source of this sequence is a male donor in good health and CMV-seronegative.

DNA for the CDR3: TGTGCCAGCAGCCCCAATTTCGGGGGGGCCCGGGAGACCCAGTACTTC. Its protein product is CASSPNFGGARETQYF. This chain joins TRBV7-2 and TRBJ2-5, with 8 positions matching TRBD2. Germline values: CDR1 SGHTA, CDR2 FQGNSA. Trimming removed 5 bases from V and 5 bases from J; junction bases left unmatched: 13. The CDR3 has 16 amino acids.